The 3 T cell receptor beta chains given below trace back to one sample, sequenced in a study of blood T cell repertoires in COVID-19. TCRdb's table, derived via immunoSEQ multiplex PCR, lists solely in-frame clones and lacks some. Counted here are 200,000 to 250,000 clones, about 83% occurring once; the ten biggest clones make up under 4.5%. Sequenced sample: peripheral blood. These receptors were collected from a man between 50 and 59 years old with acute or convalescent COVID-19.

The chain recombines TRBV5-1 with TRBJ1-2; 8 bases fit TRBD1. Germline assignment: CDR1 SGHRS and CDR2 YFSETQ. The CDR3 loop spans 14 amino acids. Losses at the gene ends were 2 bases for V and 2 bases for J; bases not matched to a gene: 2. The CDR3 region is CASSLNRGNYGYTF. The CDR3 DNA is TGCGCCAGCAGCTTAAACAGGGGGAACTATGGCTACACCTTC.

V is TRBV19 and J is TRBJ1-5, with 7 bases lining up with TRBD1. The CDR3 extends over 15 amino acids. Germline V gene lookup returns CDR1 LNHDA and CDR2 SQIVND (reference sequence). V lost 2 bases, J lost 4 bases, and 5 bases stayed unmatched. In DNA, the CDR3 is TGTGCCAGTAGTATACGCGCAGGGGGGAATCAGCCCCAGCATTTT. It encodes CASSIRAGGNQPQHF.

This chain uses TRBV7-3 with TRBJ2-1; tentative D call: TRBD2 (6 bases). CDR1 and CDR2 (germline): SGHTA, FQGTGA. CDR3 size: 15 residues. V was trimmed by 5 bases and J by 6 bases, leaving 17 bases between them. Here the CDR3 DNA reads TGTGCCAGCAGCCCCCGTGGAGGGGTAGTCAATGAGCAGTTCTTC. It codes for CASSPRGGVVNEQFF.